This T cell receptor beta chain was recovered during a study of shared clonotypes between healthy human individuals. Study summary: Researchers drew samples from a couple of women and a few men aged 18 to 49.

Study-level results: Donor scarcity curtailed the genetic and exposure-history diversity represented herein. Only blood was sampled, and tissue TCR repertoires likely differ from blood ones.

Naive CD8 cells comprised CD45RO-negative, CCR7-positively selected cells, excluding terminally differentiated effector memory CD45RA+ cells. Deep level was the assay's run setting. TCRdb's copy holds only in-frame clones and misses some; the assay was immunoSEQ multiplex PCR. The data show about 820,000 clones, about 92% seen once. Trimming left V 3 bases short and J 6 bases short, with 15 bases between. The CDR3 spans 14 residues. CDR1 WNHNN and CDR2 SYGVQD come from the germline V gene (reference sequence). Notes on this clone: Its antigen remains unknown.

The sequencing sample was made of naive CD8+ T cells sorted from blood. The receptor was derived from a man aged 25-45 years in good health. The chain uses TRBV10-1 and TRBJ2-7, with a weak D call TRBD1 (5 bases). DNA for the CDR3: TGCGCCAGCAGTGATTCCAGGGCGAGCAGCGAGCAGTACTTC. Translating it yields CASSDSRASSEQYF.